The clone carrying this T cell receptor beta chain has just a few counts. Antigen specificity is unknown. These data belong to a study of T-cell memory formation after mild COVID-19. General study results and limits: Contracting clones, day 15 to 85, had balanced CD4/CD8, and later expanders favored CD4+.

This CDR3 contains 12 residues. CDR1 and CDR2 (germline): SGHRS, YFSETQ. The V and J ends lost 2 bases and 9 bases respectively, with 9 bases between them. Researchers used 5'RACE with constant-segment primers to make TCR alpha and TCR beta cDNA libraries that carry sample barcodes and UMIs. TCRdb ran MiXCR on the 5' RACE reads and lists one entry per CDR3 protein. The sample includes roughly 200,000 distinct CDR3 sequences, 15% to 20% of them seen just once. The chain couples TRBV5-1 to TRBJ2-1; possibly TRBD1 or TRBD2 for D (5 bases each). This receptor was identified in an adult woman who had mild COVID-19 (a few samples of this study predate the infection). Cell type and time point are not known. Specimen: PBMCs or a T cell subset sorted from them (not recorded which). CDR3 sequence reads: CASSLGDGEQFF. The CDR3 nucleotides are TGCGCCAGCAGCTTAGGGGACGGTGAGCAGTTCTTC.